This T cell receptor beta chain was identified in a study of cytomegalovirus exposure and HLA in healthy donors. Note on this clone: The antigen is unknown.

Assay: immunoSEQ multiplex PCR; the TCRdb copy retains only in-frame clones and omits some. The data hold about 330,000 clones, with around 90% observed a single time. V shed 6 bases and J 4 bases; nucleotides not matched to a gene: 6. This CDR3 is built from 14 residues. Germline V gives CDR1 SNHLY, CDR2 FYNNEI. Study-wide findings and caveats: It was reported that the classifier diagnosed cytomegalovirus status with high specificity and sensitivity in both the original and validation cohorts.

This TCR came from a woman between 25 and 40 years old in good health and CMV-seropositive. Sequencing was carried out using PBMCs. The gene calls are TRBV2 and TRBJ2-5; 9 nucleotides align to TRBD2. The CDR3: CASSAGTSRETQYF. DNA of the CDR3: TGTGCCAGCAGCGCCGGGACTAGCAGAGAGACCCAGTACTTC.